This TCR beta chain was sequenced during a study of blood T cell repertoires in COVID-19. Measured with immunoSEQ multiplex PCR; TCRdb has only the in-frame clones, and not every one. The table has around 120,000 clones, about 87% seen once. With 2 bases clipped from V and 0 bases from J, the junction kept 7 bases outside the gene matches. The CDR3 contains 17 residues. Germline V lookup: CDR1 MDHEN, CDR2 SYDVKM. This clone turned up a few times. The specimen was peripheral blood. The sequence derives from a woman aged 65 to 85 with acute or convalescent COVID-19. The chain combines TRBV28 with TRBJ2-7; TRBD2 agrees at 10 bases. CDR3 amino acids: CASSLGLAVTSSYEQYF. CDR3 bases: TGTGCCAGCAGTTTAGGACTAGCGGTAACAAGCTCCTACGAGCAGTACTTC.